This entry is about one T cell receptor beta chain. Antigen: not known. PCR was performed a second time for roughly 7 to 12 cycles using a sample-barcoded 5' primer and a J-beta primer mix. TCRdb fed the 5' RACE reads into MiXCR, producing one record per CDR3 protein. The sample lists more than 1,000,000 distinct CDR3 sequences; around 25% were seen once. Looked up from germline, CDR1 is SGHAT and CDR2 is FQNNGV. Trimming left V 0 bases short and J 3 bases short, with 8 bases between. The CDR3 runs to 14 residues. This sample is part of a study of blood T cells in healthy people across ages. Findings of the study overall: Unknown donor CMV status possibly confounded expanded clonotype changes.

This sample also belongs to another study, concerning T cells of mothers and their children.

Sequenced input: blood. The chain employs TRBV11-2 and TRBJ1-1; D unclear. This sequence originates from a girl aged 2 to 10 in good health. The CDR3 reads CASSLDPEDTEAFF. The CDR3 coding sequence is TGTGCCAGCAGCTTAGACCCGGAGGACACTGAAGCTTTCTTT. Full variable domain (remainder filled in from reference TRBV11-2 and TRBJ1-1): EAGVAQSPRYKIIEKRQSVAFWCNPISGHATLYWYQQILGQGPKLLIQFQNNGVVDDSQLPKDRFSAERLKGVDSTLKIQPAKLEDSAVYLCASSLDPEDTEAFFGQGTRLTVV.